Shown below are 22 T cell receptor beta chains from a single sample sequenced in a study of CD4+ T cells in melanoma. Sequenced by immunoSEQ multiplex PCR; TCRdb stores in-frame clones only, minus some. The sample lists more than 110,000 clones; around 90% were seen once. The source of these receptors is a human donor with melanoma.

This clone was recorded only once. The chain has TRBV18 and TRBJ1-5; no firm D call. The CDR3 totals 13 residues. Germline V CDR1 and CDR2: KGHSH, LQKENI. Trimming cost V 3 bases and J 6 bases, with 9 bases left between them. The CDR3 DNA reads TGTGCCAGCTCACCGTCGGACGTTCAGCCCCAGCATTTT. Residues: CASSPSDVQPQHF.

The gene calls are TRBV4-1 and TRBJ1-1; D is uncertain. V lost 1 base and J 1 base, leaving 10 bases between the germline ends. This CDR3 spans 15 amino acids. Per germline, CDR1 MGHRA and CDR2 YSYEKL. The CDR3 sequence is CASSQASSWNTEAFF. CDR3 nucleotides: TGCGCCAGCAGCCAAGCTTCAAGTTGGAACACTGAAGCTTTCTTT.

The rearrangement joins TRBV2 to TRBJ2-5; D tentatively fits TRBD1 or TRBD2 (5 bases each). This CDR3 region has 14 residues. Germline assignment: CDR1 SNHLY and CDR2 FYNNEI. The germline V and J ends were trimmed by 6 bases and 0 bases, with 11 bases remaining between them. The CDR3 reads CASSGTADQETQYF. DNA for the CDR3: TGTGCCAGCAGCGGGACGGCAGACCAAGAGACCCAGTACTTC.

This clone has a single count. CDR3 bases: TGTGCCAGCGATAGACAGGGTATATCCTACGAGCAGTACTTC. Its protein product is CASDRQGISYEQYF. This sequence joins TRBV2 and TRBJ2-7; 7 bases map to TRBD1. The junction had 8 bases not matched to a gene; V was cut back by 8 bases and J by 1 base. Germline-derived CDR1 and CDR2 are SNHLY and FYNNEI. The CDR3 is made up of 14 amino acids.

The chain employs TRBV18 and TRBJ2-7; 7 nucleotides line up with TRBD1. J gave up 6 bases and V 3 bases, and 11 bases lay outside the gene matches. CDR3 size: 15 residues. Germline-derived CDR1 and CDR2 are KGHSH and LQKENI. The CDR3 loop is CASSPTGPPDSEQYF. In DNA form, the CDR3 reads TGTGCCAGCTCACCGACAGGGCCCCCCGACAGCGAGCAGTACTTC.

The J gene is TRBJ2-7, the V gene TRBV5-6; 7 bases line up with TRBD1. J lost 4 bases, V lost 3 bases, and 13 bases had no gene match. The CDR3 is made up of 16 amino acids. CDR1 is SGHDT, CDR2 YYEEEE, per germline. For the CDR3, the DNA is TGTGCCAGCAGCTCGACCGGGACAGCCCAAAAGTACGAGCAGTACTTC. Protein: CASSSTGTAQKYEQYF.

The gene calls are TRBV19 and TRBJ2-3; TRBD2 matches 7 bases. The V and J ends lost 7 bases and 2 bases, in that order; junction bases with no gene match: 6. Germline assignment: CDR1 LNHDA and CDR2 SQIVND (reference sequence). The CDR3 contains 14 residues. The CDR3 coding sequence is TGTGCCAGTACATCGAGCGGGGCCACAGATACGCAGTATTTT. Amino acid sequence: CASTSSGATDTQYF.

The chain combines TRBV30 with TRBJ2-7; D gene unclear. The CDR3 spans 13 residues. The V gene's germline CDR1 is GTSNPN and CDR2 SVGIG (reference sequence). V gave up 1 base and J gave up 4 bases, with 11 bases separating them. The CDR3 reads CAWSDGLRYEQYF. The DNA for the CDR3 is TGTGCCTGGAGTGATGGGCTTCGATACGAGCAGTACTTC.

The chain recombines TRBV12-1 with TRBJ1-2; TRBD1 is the table's D call, not checked against the DNA. TRBV12-1 is classified as a pseudogene. This CDR3 has 15 residues. The CDR3 protein is CASSSCYRGPYGYTF. The DNA for the CDR3 is TGTGCCAGCAGCTCCTGCTACAGGGGGCCCTATGGCTACACCTTC.

The CDR3 protein is CASSTPRARETQYF. Written as DNA, the CDR3 is TGTGCCAGCAGTACGCCCCGCGCCCGGGAGACCCAGTACTTC. The chain recombines TRBV6-5 with TRBJ2-5, with no clear D. This CDR3 comprises 14 residues. The germline V and J ends were trimmed by 5 bases and 5 bases, with 15 bases remaining between them. Germline-derived CDR1 and CDR2 are MNHEY and SVGAGI.

This clone came up once. The chain carries TRBV5-3 and TRBJ2-2, with 15 bases identical to TRBD2. TRBV5-3 is annotated as an ORF whose role is uncertain. V dropped 4 bases and J dropped 4; count of bases not matched to a gene: 5. The CDR3 is made up of 17 amino acids. CDR3 protein: CARSLGLAGGCTGELFF. The CDR3 coding sequence is TGTGCCAGAAGCCTGGGACTAGCGGGGGGCTGCACCGGGGAGCTGTTTTTT.

This clone has a single count. V usage is TRBV5-1 and J usage is TRBJ2-2, with D perhaps matching TRBD2 (5 bases). The CDR3 loop spans 15 amino acids. The V gene lost 5 bases and the J gene lost 0 bases, with 11 bases spanning the gap. Germline lookup yields CDR1 SGHRS and CDR2 YFSETQ. The CDR3 loop is CASSYRESNTGELFF. In DNA, the CDR3 is TGCGCCAGCAGTTACCGGGAATCGAACACCGGGGAGCTGTTTTTT.

This rearrangement joins TRBV25-1 to TRBJ2-7, with D possibly being TRBD1 (6 bases). This CDR3 spans 14 amino acids. Germline V CDR1 and CDR2: MGHDK, SYGVNS. With 3 bases removed from V and 2 bases from J, the gap between germline ends came to 11 bases. The CDR3 nucleotides are TGTGCCAGCAGTGAGACACAGGGTCCCTACGAGCAGTACTTC. Translated, it gives CASSETQGPYEQYF.

The chain uses TRBV10-2 and TRBJ1-3; no clear D. This CDR3 contains 14 residues. The V end lost 3 bases, the J end lost 5 bases, and 11 bases lay between the germline ends. Germline V CDR1 and CDR2: WSHSY, SAAADI. The CDR3 sequence: CASSDSGRRNTIYF. In nucleotides, the CDR3 is TGCGCCAGCAGTGACTCCGGGCGTCGAAACACCATATATTTT.

The chain uses TRBV29-1 and TRBJ2-3, with D possibly TRBD1 on 6 matching bases. Trimming pared 3 bases from V and 4 bases from J, leaving 11 bases between. The CDR3 is made up of 13 amino acids. Germline V gives CDR1 SQVTM, CDR2 ANQGSEA. CDR3 residues: CSVDEGVADTQYF. The CDR3 DNA follows: TGCAGCGTTGACGAGGGGGTGGCAGATACGCAGTATTTT.

V usage is TRBV30 and J usage is TRBJ2-1, with D unclear. This CDR3 contains 15 residues. Germline-derived CDR1 and CDR2 are GTSNPN and SVGIG (reference sequence). The V end was cut by 3 bases, the J end by 0 bases, with 12 bases between. The CDR3 region is CAWSSDSSSYNEQFF. For the CDR3, the DNA is TGTGCCTGGAGCTCCGACTCTAGCTCCTACAATGAGCAGTTCTTC.

The chain couples TRBV6-1 to TRBJ2-5; D ambiguous. CDR1 is MNHNS and CDR2 is SASEGT in the germline V gene. The ends were cut back, 7 bases at V and 2 bases at J, with 11 bases in the middle. This CDR3 comprises 13 residues. This chain's CDR3 is CASTKREQETQYF. The CDR3 DNA sequence: TGTGCCAGCACCAAAAGGGAACAAGAGACCCAGTACTTC.

This chain connects TRBV5-1 to TRBJ1-1, with D hard to call. CDR1 is SGHRS, CDR2 YFSETQ, per germline. The CDR3 is 13 residues long. V dropped 9 bases and J dropped 1 base, with 13 bases sitting between them. CDR3 residues: CATRTGPNTEAFF. DNA for the CDR3: TGCGCCACCCGGACGGGCCCGAACACTGAAGCTTTCTTT.

This sequence joins TRBV4-1 and TRBJ1-2, with 8 bases aligning to TRBD1. In germline, CDR1 is MGHRA, CDR2 YSYEKL. V was clipped by 0 bases and J by 4 bases; unmatched bases: 4. This CDR3 comprises 15 residues. CDR3 sequence (DNA): TGCGCCAGCAGCCAAGAGTACAGGGGGTCCTATGGCTACACCTTC. Translated, it gives CASSQEYRGSYGYTF.

This chain links TRBV18 with TRBJ1-1; possible D gene TRBD1, 5 bases. In germline, CDR1 is KGHSH, CDR2 LQKENI. The CDR3 sequence is 14 residues long. V lost 3 bases, J lost 5 bases, and 13 bases lay in between. The CDR3 bases are TGTGCCAGCTCACCGGACAACGTTTTGACTGAAGCTTTCTTT. Its translation: CASSPDNVLTEAFF. Complete variable domain (other parts from reference TRBV18 and TRBJ1-1): NAGVMQNPRHLVRRRGQEARLRCSPMKGHSHVYWYRQLPEEGLKFMVYLQKENIIDESGMPKERFSAEFPKEGPSILRIQQVVRGDSAAYFCASSPDNVLTEAFFGQGTRLTVV.

The V and J genes are TRBV2 and TRBJ1-1, with D uncertain. The CDR3 runs 13 residues. CDR1 and CDR2 (germline): SNHLY, FYNNEI. Trimming removed 4 bases from V and 2 bases from J, with 8 bases in between. CDR3 protein: CASSGDINTEAFF. Here the CDR3 DNA reads TGTGCCAGCAGTGGAGACATCAACACTGAAGCTTTCTTT. Full variable domain (remainder filled in from reference TRBV2 and TRBJ1-1): EPEVTQTPSHQVTQMGQEVILRCVPISNHLYFYWYRQILGQKVEFLVSFYNNEISEKSEIFDDQFSVERPDGSNFTLKIRSTKLEDSAMYFCASSGDINTEAFFGQGTRLTVV.

The V call is TRBV13, the J call TRBJ2-1; 7 bases line up with TRBD2. This CDR3 has 16 amino acids. CDR1 is PRHDT and CDR2 is FYEKMQ in the germline V gene (reference sequence). V lost 5 bases and J lost 4; bases outside the gene matches: 11. The CDR3 region has the DNA TGTGCCAGCAGCCCCCGACTACCGGGGGGATACAATGAGCAGTTCTTC. Translation gives CASSPRLPGGYNEQFF.